This T cell receptor (beta chain) was sequenced during a study of PD-1 blockade in classical Hodgkin lymphoma (TCRdb year 2020). Some background on the complete study: Nivolumab dosing was 3 mg/kg intravenously every 2 weeks, continuing until either disease progression or unacceptable toxicity. The study used CyTOF and TCR beta sequencing to define a peripheral blood immune signature of response to PD-1 blockade in classical Hodgkin lymphoma.

Including the terminal cysteine and phenylalanine, the CDR3 comprises 16 residues. Just CDR3 DNA is preserved here, 48 bases in frame from base 1. At the junction V is shortened by 3 bases and J by 7 bases, with 23 bases in between. Reading the germline V gene (reference sequence) gives CDR1 SGHNT and CDR2 YYREEE. Genomic DNA was extracted with the Qiagen DNeasy kit from unsorted PBMCs and from negatively selected CD4+ and CD8+ fractions. Using primers that anneal to V and J segments, immunoSEQ multiplex PCR amplified the TCR beta CDR3 regions. Amplification bias was minimized using a synthetic immune receptor repertoire, and residual bias was removed computationally after sequencing. Turning to the authors' computational methods: Repertoire diversity was quantified as the Shannon entropy index using custom Python scripts. The unsorted, CD4+ and CD8+ repertoires were each analyzed separately, with the exception of combined analyses, where CD4+ and CD8+ sequences were merged in silico. A clone counted as expanded when the clone's frequency after treatment rose at least 2-fold relative to C1D1, and clones undetected at baseline were given a pseudocount of 0.5. Clones with 0 or 1 copy at C1D1 were classified as singleton clones, and clones with 2 or more copies were classified as non-singleton clones. Clones expanded in unsorted samples were assigned a CD4+, CD8+ or unknown annotation through matching of protein sequences in sorted samples from the same patient. Diversity changes from C1D1 to C4D1 were tested in paired samples using Wilcoxon tests. TCRdb mirrors the immuneACCESS table, restricted to in-frame sequences. Some clones are absent from its copies; in checked studies, under half trace to an unresolved V gene, and the reason for the others is unknown. That table is the source of V, J and clone size, and D and trimming were worked out from the DNA. The sample table holds 7,000 or so clones, of which about 75% were seen once. Of the sample, approximately 35% falls within the top ten clones.

The time point label, as the study defines it: cycle 2 day 1 (C2D1) of nivolumab. Every trial patient had relapsed after autologous stem cell transplantation, and cohorts A, B and C differed in prior brentuximab vedotin exposure. The trial cohort comprised 60 or so patients with relapsed/refractory classical Hodgkin lymphoma whose best overall responses were complete response, partial response or progressive disease. Trial patients were treated with single-agent nivolumab in the multi-cohort phase II CheckMate 205 trial. An independent review committee assessed best overall response using the 2007 International Working Group response criteria. Trial PBMCs were collected just before the start of nivolumab (C1D1) and during therapy at cycle 2 day 1 and cycle 4 day 1. Peripheral blood was collected in 8 mL Vacutainer Cell Preparation Tubes, from which PBMCs were isolated by centrifugation and then cryopreserved.

About this clone: Its antigen specificity is not known. Within one base of it there is no much larger clone, and no base qualities were kept.

Summary of the overall study and its limitations: A significant rise by C4D1 was seen in CD4+ but not CD8+ TCR diversity (p=0.0027 vs p=0.16), with the rise being most apparent in complete responders (p=0.02). Among trial patients, those achieving complete response had baseline diversity similar to that of newly diagnosed patients, while diversity was significantly lower in partial responders and progressors. Baseline TCR diversity was reported to be lower in newly diagnosed patients than in healthy donors and to be lower still in relapsed/refractory patients. The study covered only a single clinical trial cohort, and the causes of the repertoire differences, possibly disease activity or prior therapy, were still not defined. Patients starting nivolumab less than 1 year after ASCT had lower diversity and were excluded from later analyses to avoid confounding by immune reconstitution.

The chain employs TRBV5-4 and TRBJ2-7, with TRBD1 tentatively as D gene (5 bases match). The receptor comes from a human donor with classical Hodgkin lymphoma. The sample was peripheral blood mononuclear cells (PBMCs), taken before the second cycle of nivolumab. The DNA sequence is as follows: TGTGCCAGCAGCTGGACATCGGACCTCCGTGGGTGGGAGCAGTACTTC. This is translated as CASSWTSDLRGWEQYF.